This T cell receptor beta chain was recovered during a study of cytotoxic CD8 clonotypes in ibrutinib-treated CLL. Study-level information: Following treatment for a median around twelve months, range 6 to 36, response samples were then taken.

Germline V gene data show CDR1 as SEHNR and CDR2 as FQNEAQ (reference sequence). The length of the CDR3 is 14 residues. With 4 bases clipped from V and 7 bases from J, the junction kept 7 bases outside the gene matches. As to this clone: As yet, its antigen is unknown.

Study findings and constraints: The public clonotypes identified were infrequent and showed contraction or stability on treatment.

The protocol was immunoSEQ multiplex PCR, while the TCRdb copy is restricted to in-frame clones and leaves out a portion. The sample carries around 41,000 clones, roughly two thirds recorded once. Sample: PBMCs, taken at disease progression, from a patient treated with ibrutinib. The J gene is TRBJ2-7, the V gene TRBV7-9, with 10 positions matching TRBD1. The sequence came from a human donor with chronic lymphocytic leukemia. Written as DNA, the CDR3 is TGTGCCAGCAGCTCGACCGGGACAGGGGTTGAGCAGTACTTC. Translated: CASSSTGTGVEQYF.